This TCR beta chain emerged from a study of blood T cell repertoires in COVID-19. Study summary: PBMCs, B-cell-depleted T cells, or T cells were the source of the cDNA or gDNA that made up the material.

Assay used: immunoSEQ multiplex PCR; TCRdb lists only in-frame clones, some missing. This table holds approximately 150,000 clones, over 80% found once. The CDR3 length is 17 residues. Trimming cost V 4 bases and J 8 bases; bases outside gene matches: 16. Germline-derived CDR1 and CDR2 are LGHDT and YNNKEL (reference sequence). The sequence was obtained from a woman in her 40s who had recovered from COVID-19. The chain couples TRBV3-1 (or the pseudogene TRBV3-2) to TRBJ1-4; 7 positions agree with TRBD1. The sample consisted of PBMCs or T cells enriched from blood (not recorded which). The CDR3, as DNA: TGTGCCAGCAGCCCTATTCCGGCGACAGGGCCGTCGGAAAAACTGTTTTTT. Translation gives CASSPIPATGPSEKLFF.